Below, one T cell receptor beta chain is given with its context. This sample was included in a study of blood T cell repertoires in COVID-19. Study details: Researchers got acute and convalescent COVID-19 samples from the United States, Italy and Spain. The cDNA or gDNA used as material had been derived from T cells, B-cell-depleted T cells, or PBMCs.

The V and J ends lost 6 bases and 5 bases, in that order; junction bases with no gene match: 9. Looked up from germline, CDR1 is SNHLY and CDR2 is FYNNEI. The CDR3 has 15 amino acids. In the authors' methods: For nucleated cells, counts were estimated from reference gene primer amplification. The data were produced by immunoSEQ multiplex PCR, yet TCRdb's version contains in-frame clones alone and is incomplete. V and J calls and clone size are given by that table; D and trimming were obtained from the DNA. The data contain over 50,000 clones, roughly 88% of them seen just once; the ten biggest clones take up 3% to 3.5%.

The rearrangement links TRBV2 to TRBJ2-5; 10 bases line up with TRBD1. The sequenced sample consisted of peripheral blood. The clonotype comes from a human donor in a cohort sampled during active COVID-19. CDR3 DNA: TGTGCCAGCAGCCGGGACAGGGGCGTGGGGGAGACCCAGTACTTC. Its protein is CASSRDRGVGETQYF.